This TCR beta chain was recorded in a study of T cell repertoires in cytomegalovirus infection. About the study: Signatures in public TCR beta sequences pointed to both CMV infection and matching HLA type. Findings of the study overall: Clonotypes of TCR beta that were HLA-C-restricted and CMV-specific dominated the ex vivo response.

As regards this clonotype: Its antigen is not identified. A junction boundary mismatches the germline segment, possibly from a read error.

MiXCR, run by TCRdb on the reads, gives a single entry per CDR3 protein. This sample has about 450,000 distinct CDR3 sequences, with about a third found just once. The germline CDR1 and CDR2 sequences are SGHTA and FQGTGA. The CDR3 length is 13 residues. This chain uses TRBV7-3 with TRBJ1-2, with D unresolved. The sequencing input was PBMCs. This receptor was identified in a human donor in good health (CMV status not recorded). Some clones in this sample may be carry-over from other donors' samples. CDR3 bases: TGTTCCAGCTCCCCTTCGGGGAGCGGGGGCTACACCTTC. It is translated as CSSSPSGSGGYTF.